This section outlines one T cell receptor beta chain sequence together with its context. The data were obtained in a study of T cell changes during pregnancy in multiple sclerosis. Assay used: immunoSEQ multiplex PCR; TCRdb lists only in-frame clones, some missing. The table lists tens of thousands of clones, about 90% of them singletons. The germline CDR1 and CDR2 sequences are MNHEY and SMNVEV (reference sequence). V lost 5 bases, J lost 1 base, and 17 bases lay in between. This CDR3 spans 16 amino acids. This sequence joins TRBV27 and TRBJ1-1; D may be TRBD1 (5 bases). Material: CD4+ T cells from peripheral blood mononuclear cells, obtained in the second trimester of pregnancy. The TCR was taken from a female donor with multiple sclerosis, enrolled in a pregnancy study. CDR3 sequence reads: CASSPSRRGGNTEAFF. CDR3 DNA: TGTGCCAGCAGTCCCTCCCGGAGGGGAGGGAACACTGAAGCTTTCTTT.